This record concerns one T cell receptor beta chain sequence. Its target is unknown. The data were obtained in a study of T cell responses to AZD1222 COVID-19 vaccine. Study findings and constraints: No repertoire was sampled before or during the peak T cell response, only after it. Clonal diversity may have been underestimated in mostly white British donors.

Germline-derived CDR1 and CDR2 are LNHDA and SQIVND (reference sequence). Trimming cost V 5 bases and J 6 bases, with 19 bases left between them. This CDR3 has 15 amino acids. Generated by immunoSEQ multiplex PCR, the TCRdb table keeps only in-frame clones and is missing some. The table records roughly 140,000 clones, 80% to 95% of them present only once. This TCR was sampled from an adult in good health. The chain recombines TRBV19 with TRBJ1-1, with a possible D match to TRBD1 (6 bases). The sequences come from peripheral blood, collected on day 0 of MenACWY control vaccination. In nucleotides, the CDR3 is TGTGCCAGTAGTGCAACAGGGACGGTAGGGGCTGAAGCTTTCTTT. As protein: CASSATGTVGAEAFF.